Listed here is a single TCR beta chain. Its antigen is not yet known. No base quality values were provided; no much bigger clone lies one nucleotide off. This record comes from a study of blood T cell repertoires in COVID-19 (TCRdb year 2020). Concerning the study at large: Samples from collaborators originated in the United States, Italy and Spain and spanned both the acute and convalescent phases of COVID-19. The prospective study material was composed of cDNA or gDNA derived from T cells, B-cell-depleted T cells, or PBMCs. Subjects who had been exposed to COVID-19, were actively infected with it, or had recovered from it provided the deeply sampled blood TCRbeta repertoires that made up the dataset. The repertoires were released in a freely available public database meant as a resource for research on the immune response to SARS-CoV-2. Samples came from the ongoing ImmuneRACE study (first 160 participants) plus 1,254 subjects from 6 global collaborators. The sample metadata nearly always contained a de-identified subject ID, COVID-19 status, age in years and sex. HLA class I and class II types, where available, came from metadata supplied by the sample provider rather than from assay-based typing. Overall study results and their limits: The amount of clinical and demographic metadata varied by source and participant and was provided uncurated.

CDR1 and CDR2, per the germline V gene (reference sequence), are SGHKS and YYEKEE. Trimming leaves V shorter by 4 bases and J shorter by 3 bases, with the junction holding 11 bases beyond the gene matches. From its cysteine to its phenylalanine, the CDR3 spans 16 amino acids. Only the CDR3 portion is preserved as DNA: 48 bases, with reading frame beginning at the first base. TCRbeta CDR3 regions were amplified from genomic DNA by means of the immunoSEQ Assay, a bias-controlled multiplex PCR. The paper's processing steps were these. Nucleated cell counts per sample were estimated from amplification of reference gene primers within the assay. To quantify the absolute abundance of each unique TCRbeta CDR3 rearrangement, sequence reads were collapsed and filtered. For each sample, productive Simpson clonality was calculated as the square root of Simpson's diversity index across productive rearrangements. In its TCRdb copy, this immuneACCESS table keeps in-frame sequences only and misses some clones. Where compared with another copy, unresolved V genes explain less than half of these, and the others have no known cause. V, J and clone size were drawn from that table, and D and trimming were deduced from the DNA. The table for this sample lists over 95,000 clones; roughly 81% of them were counted only once. The ten largest clones take up about 10% of the sample.

Each collaborating institution followed its own protocols to collect whole blood in K2EDTA tubes. For TCRbeta analysis, collaborators shipped samples in one of three forms: frozen whole blood, isolated PBMCs, or DNA extracted from either of those sample types. The sequence links TRBV5-5 to TRBJ2-7; 9 junctional bases match TRBD1. Specimen: peripheral blood. This TCR was sampled from a human donor in a cohort sampled during active COVID-19. DNA sequence: TGTGCCAGCAGCCACATTGGGGGACAGGGCGTCTACGAGCAGTACTTC. Translated, it gives CASSHIGGQGVYEQYF.